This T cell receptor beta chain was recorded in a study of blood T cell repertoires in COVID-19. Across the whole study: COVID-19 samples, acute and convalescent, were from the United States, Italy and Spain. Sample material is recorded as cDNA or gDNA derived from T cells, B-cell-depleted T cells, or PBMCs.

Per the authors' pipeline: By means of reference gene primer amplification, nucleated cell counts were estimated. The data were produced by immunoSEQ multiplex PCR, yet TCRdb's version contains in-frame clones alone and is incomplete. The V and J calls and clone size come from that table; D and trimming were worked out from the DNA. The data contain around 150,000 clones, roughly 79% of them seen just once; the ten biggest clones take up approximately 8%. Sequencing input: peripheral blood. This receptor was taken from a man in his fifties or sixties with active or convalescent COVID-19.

The DNA of the CDR3 is TGTGCCAGCAGCTTGTTTGTCACTAGCTCCTACAATGAGCAGTTCTTC. Translated, it gives CASSLFVTSSYNEQFF. This chain connects TRBV5-6 to TRBJ2-1, with D possibly matching TRBD2 (5 bases). The CDR3 totals 16 residues. Germline V gene lookup returns CDR1 SGHDT and CDR2 YYEEEE. The V end was cut by 1 base, the J end by 0 bases, with 11 bases between.